The clone carrying this TCR beta chain has only a few counts. Its antigen is not identified. The authors amplified TCR beta CDR3 regions, and they did so from RNA transcripts for repertoire sequencing. Second-round multiplex PCR followed a first-round RT-PCR using HTBI primers. TCRdb re-called the multiplex PCR reads with MiXCR, one entry per CDR3 protein. The sample holds 350,000 to 400,000 distinct CDR3 sequences, 15% seen once. The data were obtained in a study of Graves' ophthalmopathy and Graves' hyperthyroidism. Study background: Pretreatment peripheral blood was obtained at initial diagnosis.

No donor had other autoimmune disease, uncontrolled infection, pregnancy or lactation. CDR1 MGHRA and CDR2 YSYEKL come from the germline V gene. Trimming at V came to 3 bases and at J to 6 bases, leaving 16 bases not matched to a gene. This CDR3 has 17 residues. Study findings and constraints: Built on 13 signatures, a model told ophthalmopathy apart from stable hyperthyroidism with approximately 85% sensitivity and less than 82% specificity. Ophthalmopathy progression prediction by the model yielded a sensitivity of 70.59% and a specificity of 72.22%.

The sample consisted of peripheral blood. The receptor's source is a woman between 18 and 29 years old with stable Graves' hyperthyroidism. The chain joins TRBV4-1 to TRBJ1-1; 7 positions match TRBD1. CDR3 sequence: CASSQVGRGPTNPEAFF. In nucleotides, the CDR3 is TGCGCCAGCAGCCAGGTGGGGAGGGGGCCTACCAATCCTGAAGCTTTCTTT.